Presented here are 21 T cell receptor beta chains from one specimen sequenced in a study of Graves' ophthalmopathy and Graves' hyperthyroidism. RNA transcripts served as template for amplifying TCR beta CDR3 sequences. First-round RT-PCR used HTBI primers; second-round multiplex PCR followed. Each CDR3 protein gets one entry after TCRdb re-called the multiplex PCR reads with MiXCR. This sample has 900,000 to 1,200,000 distinct CDR3 sequences; 35% to 40% occur once, and the top ten carry approximately 10%. The specimen was peripheral blood or thyroid tissue (not recorded which). The receptors were sampled from an adult man with Graves' hyperthyroidism.

The chain links TRBV29-1 to TRBJ1-5, with D unclear. Germline assignment: CDR1 SQVTM and CDR2 ANQGSEA. The germline V and J ends were trimmed by 0 bases and 7 bases, with 13 bases remaining between them. The CDR3 consists of 14 residues. The CDR3 reads CSVEDEGWEQPQHF. The CDR3 DNA is TGCAGCGTTGAAGATGAGGGATGGGAGCAGCCCCAGCATTTT.

On this clonotype itself: One base away lies a much larger clone, so this may be a sequencing read error. The chain links TRBV7-2 to TRBJ2-5, with no clear D. The CDR3 is made up of 14 amino acids. Germline CDR1 and CDR2: SGHTA and FQGNSA. V lost 5 bases, J lost 4 bases, and 14 bases lay in between. CDR3 sequence reads: CASSPRVVGETQYF. CDR3 nucleotides: TGTGCCAGCAGCCCTAGAGTTGTCGGAGAGACCCAGTACTTC.

This clonotype was counted ten times or more. The genes are TRBV20-1 and TRBJ2-7; 10 bases match TRBD2. Germline CDR1 reads DFQATT; CDR2 reads SNEGSKA (reference sequence). Unmatched junction bases numbered 6, after V lost 3 bases and J lost 1 base. The CDR3 contains 15 residues. The CDR3 DNA reads TGCAGTGCTAGTGGGACTAGCGCGATTTCCTACGAGCAGTACTTC. Translated: CSASGTSAISYEQYF.

This clonotype was detected ten times or more. The chain carries TRBV7-8 and TRBJ1-1; no clear D gene. Per the germline V gene, CDR1 is SGHVS and CDR2 is FQNEAQ. The ends were cut back, 3 bases at V and 5 bases at J, with 7 bases in the middle. CDR3 length equals 12 residues. The CDR3 region is CASSFGKTEAFF. In DNA, the CDR3 is TGTGCCAGCAGCTTTGGCAAAACTGAAGCTTTCTTT.

DNA of the CDR3: TGCAGCAGCTTGACCACAAACACTGAAGCTTTCTTT. It specifies CSSLTTNTEAFF. This chain uses TRBV29-1 with TRBJ1-1, with D hard to call. From germline, CDR1 is SQVTM and CDR2 ANQGSEA. The V gene lost 8 bases and the J gene lost 2 bases, with 12 bases spanning the gap. The CDR3 has 12 residues.

The V gene is TRBV27, the J gene TRBJ2-7; possibly TRBD1 for D (6 bases). V lost 5 bases and J lost 6, with 20 bases in between. The CDR3 totals 15 residues. Looked up from germline, CDR1 is MNHEY and CDR2 is SMNVEV (reference sequence). CDR3 region: CASSPNPQGFSEQYF. The CDR3 nucleotides read TGTGCCAGCAGTCCCAACCCACAGGGTTTTAGCGAGCAGTACTTC.

This clonotype has a handful of counts. The chain joins TRBV29-1 to TRBJ2-6; 10 nucleotides align to TRBD1. CDR1 is SQVTM, CDR2 ANQGSEA, per germline. This CDR3 contains 11 residues. With 4 bases clipped from V and 15 bases from J, the junction kept 3 bases outside the gene matches. The CDR3 nucleotides are TGCAGCGTTGCGGGGGACAGGGGCCTGACTTTC. Translated: CSVAGDRGLTF.

Many counts were recorded for this clonotype. The chain joins TRBV7-2 to TRBJ2-7, with D possibly being TRBD1 (6 bases). There are 14 residues in the CDR3. CDR1 is SGHTA, CDR2 FQGNSA, per germline. Trimming took off 5 bases at V and 2 bases at J, with 13 bases between the two ends. Here the CDR3 reads CASSPLRDTYEQYF. The DNA for the CDR3 is TGTGCCAGCAGCCCTTTAAGGGACACCTACGAGCAGTACTTC.

The chain joins TRBV10-3 to TRBJ1-2; D call uncertain. The germline V and J ends were trimmed by 10 bases and 0 bases, with 12 bases remaining between them. CDR1 and CDR2 (germline): ENHRY, SYGVKD. This CDR3 is 13 amino acids long. In nucleotides, the CDR3 is TGTGCCACCGACTGGACGGCTAACTATGGCTACACCTTC. Protein sequence: CATDWTANYGYTF.

The rearrangement links TRBV11-1 to TRBJ1-1; TRBD1 might be the D (6 bases). The CDR3 length is 12 residues. The germline gives CDR1 SGHAT, CDR2 FQDESV (reference sequence). V was trimmed by 6 bases and J by 9 bases, leaving 14 bases between them. DNA for the CDR3: TGTGCCAGCAGTGAATCTAGGGGGAAAGCTTTCTTT. Its translation: CASSESRGKAFF. The variable domain in full, with the rest retrieved from reference TRBV11-1 and TRBJ1-1, is EAEVAQSPRYKITEKSQAVAFWCDPISGHATLYWYRQILGQGPELLVQFQDESVVDDSQLPKDRFSAERLKGVDSTLKIQPAELGDSAMYLCASSESRGKAFFGQGTRLTVV.

Regarding this clonotype: Just one base apart from a much larger clone, this may be a read error. The chain uses TRBV7-9 and TRBJ1-3; the D is unclear. Germline CDR1 SEHNR, CDR2 FQNEAQ (reference sequence). The CDR3 totals 14 residues. Trimming took off 4 bases at V and 5 bases at J, with 12 bases between the two ends. The CDR3 loop is CASSCRPQRNTIYF. In DNA form, the CDR3 reads TGTGCCAGCAGCTGCAGACCTCAGCGAAACACCATATATTTT.

This clonotype was seen ten or more times. The chain recombines TRBV2 with TRBJ1-3; maybe TRBD1 (5 bases). CDR3 length: 13 residues. Trimming pared 7 bases from V and 3 bases from J, leaving 10 bases between. In germline, CDR1 is SNHLY, CDR2 FYNNEI. The CDR3 sequence: CASTRDHGNTIYF. Written as DNA, the CDR3 is TGTGCCAGCACCAGGGATCATGGAAACACCATATATTTT.

CDR3 sequence reads: CSVAGLGGELFF. CDR3 DNA sequence: TGCAGCGTTGCGGGATTGGGAGGGGAGCTGTTTTTT. The J gene is TRBJ2-2, the V gene TRBV29-1; tentatively, D is TRBD2 (5 bases). V lost 4 bases and J 8 bases, leaving 11 bases between the germline ends. From germline, CDR1 is SQVTM and CDR2 ANQGSEA. This CDR3 has 12 residues.

The chain recombines TRBV20-1 with TRBJ1-1, with D unresolved. The CDR3 has 14 amino acids. Germline CDR1 is DFQATT and CDR2 is SNEGSKA (reference sequence). V shed 1 base and J shed 6 bases, with 15 bases lying between them. The CDR3 DNA follows: TGCAGTGCTAGAGCACTGTTAGCGGCCCCTGAAGCTTTCTTT. Residues: CSARALLAAPEAFF.

The chain links TRBV20-1 to TRBJ2-7; D is uncertain. Trimming removed 3 bases from V and 2 bases from J, with 20 bases in between. The CDR3 loop spans 16 amino acids. Per germline, CDR1 DFQATT and CDR2 SNEGSKA (reference sequence). CDR3 loop: CSASYSVIGETYEQYF. The DNA for the CDR3 is TGCAGTGCTAGTTATAGTGTGATCGGCGAAACCTACGAGCAGTACTTC.

V and J are TRBV7-6 and TRBJ2-5; weak D call: TRBD2 (5 bases). V was cut by 4 bases and J by 7 bases, with 19 bases left in between. CDR1 SGHVS and CDR2 FNYEAQ come from the germline V gene. This CDR3 has 15 amino acids. The CDR3 loop is CASSSTAGTEGTQYF. The CDR3 DNA reads TGTGCCAGCAGCTCAACAGCCGGTACCGAGGGGACCCAGTACTTC. Using reference TRBV7-6 and TRBJ2-5 for the parts outside the CDR3, the full variable domain is GAGVSQSPRYKVTKRGQDVALRCDPISGHVSLYWYRQALGQGPEFLTYFNYEAQQDKSGLPNDRFSAERPEGSISTLTIQRTEQRDSAMYRCASSSTAGTEGTQYFGPGTRLLVL.

The V call is TRBV5-4, the J call TRBJ2-2; no firm D call. The V gene lost 4 bases and the J gene lost 4 bases, with 14 bases spanning the gap. From germline, CDR1 is SGHNT and CDR2 YYREEE (reference sequence). The CDR3 runs 15 residues. DNA for the CDR3: TGTGCCAGCAGCCCATTAGTTAAGGGCACCGGGGAGCTGTTTTTT. It specifies CASSPLVKGTGELFF. The full variable domain, with the rest looked up from reference TRBV5-4 and TRBJ2-2, is ETGVTQSPTHLIKTRGQQVTLRCSSQSGHNTVSWYQQALGQGPQFIFQYYREEENGRGNFPPRFSGLQFPNYSSELNVNALELDDSALYLCASSPLVKGTGELFFGEGSRLTVL.

Remarks on this clonotype: This may arise from a read error, as a much more abundant clone is one base away. J is TRBJ2-7 and V is TRBV7-9; no reliable D call. Germline V gene lookup returns CDR1 SEHNR and CDR2 FQNEAQ (reference sequence). This CDR3 has 13 amino acids. V gave up 5 bases and J gave up 2 bases, with 10 bases separating them. The CDR3 coding sequence is TGTGCCAGCAGCCCGCATGGGGCCTACGAGCAGTACTTC. Its translation is CASSPHGAYEQYF.

This clonotype was counted many times. This chain uses TRBV19 with TRBJ1-1; D is ambiguous. The CDR3 contains 12 residues. The V and J ends lost 9 bases and 4 bases respectively, with 12 bases between them. Germline-derived CDR1 and CDR2 are LNHDA and SQIVND (reference sequence). DNA of the CDR3: TGTGCCAGCACCGACCATGGCACTGAAGCTTTCTTT. Translating it yields CASTDHGTEAFF.

Ten or more counts support this clonotype. This chain links TRBV14 with TRBJ2-5; perhaps D is TRBD1 or TRBD2 (5 bases each). CDR3 length: 15 amino acids. CDR1 and CDR2 (germline): SGHDN, FVKESK. Trimming removed 1 base at V and 1 base at J, with 10 bases between. As DNA, the CDR3 is TGTGCCAGCAGCCAAGGTGGGACGGGCCAAGAGACCCAGTACTTC. As protein: CASSQGGTGQETQYF.

On this clonotype: One base away lies a much larger clone, so this may be a sequencing read error. V and J are TRBV20-1 and TRBJ1-5; tentative D call: TRBD1 (6 bases). V dropped 3 bases and J dropped 2 bases, with 14 bases sitting between them. Germline V gene sequence: CDR1 DFQATT, CDR2 SNEGSKA (reference sequence). The CDR3 has 15 amino acids. The CDR3 region is CSASDRGRGNQPQHF. The CDR3 DNA sequence: TGCAGTGCTAGCGATAGGGGGAGGGGCAATCAGCCCCAGCATTTT.